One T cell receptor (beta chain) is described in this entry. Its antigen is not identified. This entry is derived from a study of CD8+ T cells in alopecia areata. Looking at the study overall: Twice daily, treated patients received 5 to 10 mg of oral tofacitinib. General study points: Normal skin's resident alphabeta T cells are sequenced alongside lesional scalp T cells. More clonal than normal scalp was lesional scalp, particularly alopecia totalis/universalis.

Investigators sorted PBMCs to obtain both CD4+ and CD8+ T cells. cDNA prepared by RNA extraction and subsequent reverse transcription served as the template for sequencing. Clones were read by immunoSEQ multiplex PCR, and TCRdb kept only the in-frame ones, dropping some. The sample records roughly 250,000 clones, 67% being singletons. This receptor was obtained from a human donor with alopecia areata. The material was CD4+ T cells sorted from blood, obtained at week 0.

CDR3 amino acids: CASSKLAGGYQETQYF. As DNA, the CDR3 is TGTGCCAGCAGCAAGCTAGCGGGGGGATATCAAGAGACCCAGTACTTC. The chain uses TRBV2 and TRBJ2-5, with 11 bases that match TRBD2. Unmatched junction bases numbered 8, after V lost 6 bases and J lost 2 bases. The germline CDR1 and CDR2 sequences are SNHLY and FYNNEI. This CDR3 contains 16 residues.